These T cell receptor beta chains were read from a single sample in a study of T cell repertoires in cytomegalovirus infection. TCRdb recomputed calls from the reads with MiXCR, one row per CDR3 protein. The table records fewer than 700,000 distinct CDR3 sequences, approximately 25% of them present only once. Sequencing was done on a sample of CD8+ T cells from PBMCs. These receptors came from a human donor in good health (CMV status not recorded). Some clones in this sample may be carry-over from other donors' samples. The CDR3 runs from the conserved cysteine through the conserved F or W. The D gene is left open where the match is weak. Only part of the rows carry a size: once, few, many, or a class if the clone is expanded.

CDR3 protein: CASSFQVNTGELFF
CDR3 DNA: TGTGCCAGCAGCTTCCAAGTAAACACCGGGGAGCTGTTTTTT
V gene: TRBV5-5
J gene: TRBJ2-2
clone size: few
CDR3 length: 14
D gene: -

CDR3 protein: CASSLGLASEQYF
CDR3 DNA: TGTGCCAGCAGCTTGGGGCTAGCTAGCGAGCAGTACTTC
V gene: TRBV7-2
J gene: TRBJ2-7
clone size: many
CDR3 length: 13
D gene: -

CDR3 protein: CSVVLGHQPQHF
CDR3 DNA: TGCAGCGTTGTGTTGGGACATCAGCCCCAGCATTTT
V gene: TRBV29-1
J gene: TRBJ1-5
clone size: -
CDR3 length: 12
D gene: -

CDR3 protein: CASSLGSGDEQYF
CDR3 DNA: TGCGCCAGCAGCCTCGGGTCAGGGGACGAGCAGTACTTC
V gene: TRBV5-1
J gene: TRBJ2-7
clone size: -
CDR3 length: 13
D gene: -

CDR3 protein: CASSDLAGGPYNEQFF
CDR3 DNA: TGTGCCAGCAGTGACCTAGCGGGGGGGCCATACAATGAGCAGTTCTTC
V gene: TRBV6-2/TRBV6-3
J gene: TRBJ2-1
clone size: -
CDR3 length: 16
D gene: TRBD2

CDR3 protein: CASSLVRRLKETQYF
CDR3 DNA: TGTGCCAGCAGCTTAGTGAGACGTTTGAAAGAGACCCAGTACTTC
V gene: TRBV7-9
J gene: TRBJ2-5
clone size: -
CDR3 length: 15
D gene: -

CDR3 protein: CASSQDEAALNTGELFF
CDR3 DNA: TGCGCCAGCAGCCAAGACGAAGCGGCCCTGAACACCGGGGAGCTGTTTTTT
V gene: TRBV4-1
J gene: TRBJ2-2
clone size: few
CDR3 length: 17
D gene: -

CDR3 protein: CASSLYAANTGELFF
CDR3 DNA: TGTGCCAGCAGTTTATATGCAGCGAACACCGGGGAGCTGTTTTTT
V gene: TRBV28
J gene: TRBJ2-2
clone size: few
CDR3 length: 15
D gene: -

CDR3 protein: CASRFEQGDGYTF
CDR3 DNA: TGTGCCAGCAGGTTTGAACAGGGAGATGGCTACACCTTC
V gene: TRBV5-6
J gene: TRBJ1-2
clone size: many
CDR3 length: 13
D gene: -

CDR3 protein: CSAETGTEIYNEQFF
CDR3 DNA: TGCAGTGCTGAAACCGGGACAGAAATCTACAATGAGCAGTTCTTC
V gene: TRBV20-1
J gene: TRBJ2-1
clone size: -
CDR3 length: 15
D gene: TRBD1

CDR3 protein: CASSEGAQPQHF
CDR3 DNA: TGTGCCAGCAGTGAAGGTGCTCAGCCCCAGCATTTT
V gene: TRBV2
J gene: TRBJ1-5
clone size: few
CDR3 length: 12
D gene: -

CDR3 protein: CASSLDRARDQPQHF
CDR3 DNA: TGTGCCAGCAGCTTGGACAGGGCCAGAGATCAGCCCCAGCATTTT
V gene: TRBV7-8
J gene: TRBJ1-5
clone size: many
CDR3 length: 15
D gene: TRBD1

CDR3 protein: CASSLLAGDFLSDNEQFF
CDR3 DNA: TGTGCCAGCAGCTTACTAGCGGGGGACTTTCTTTCTGACAATGAGCAGTTCTTC
V gene: TRBV7-6
J gene: TRBJ2-1
clone size: -
CDR3 length: 18
D gene: TRBD2

CDR3 protein: CATRGRNEQFF
CDR3 DNA: TGTGCCACCAGGGGTAGGAATGAGCAGTTCTTC
V gene: TRBV2
J gene: TRBJ2-1
clone size: -
CDR3 length: 11
D gene: -

CDR3 protein: CASSLDRGENQPQHF
CDR3 DNA: TGCGCCAGCAGCCTAGACAGGGGCGAAAATCAGCCCCAGCATTTT
V gene: TRBV4-1
J gene: TRBJ1-5
clone size: many
CDR3 length: 15
D gene: TRBD1

CDR3 protein: CASSLETSGSMGDTQYF
CDR3 DNA: TGTGCCAGCAGCTTGGAGACTAGCGGGTCAATGGGAGATACGCAGTATTTT
V gene: TRBV7-6
J gene: TRBJ2-3
clone size: many
CDR3 length: 17
D gene: TRBD2

CDR3 protein: CASSLGFGAGVYEQYF
CDR3 DNA: TGTGCCAGCAGCTTAGGGTTTGGAGCGGGGGTCTACGAGCAGTACTTC
V gene: TRBV7-9
J gene: TRBJ2-7
clone size: many
CDR3 length: 16
D gene: TRBD2

CDR3 protein: CSAPRTGGNEQFF
CDR3 DNA: TGCAGTGCCCCCCGGACAGGGGGGAATGAGCAGTTCTTC
V gene: TRBV20-1
J gene: TRBJ2-1
clone size: few
CDR3 length: 13
D gene: TRBD1

CDR3 protein: CASSPGGPHEQYF
CDR3 DNA: TGTGCCAGCAGCCCCGGGGGACCGCACGAGCAGTACTTC
V gene: TRBV7-9
J gene: TRBJ2-7
clone size: many
CDR3 length: 13
D gene: -

CDR3 protein: CASSATSGGLYEQFF
CDR3 DNA: TGTGCCAGCAGCGCGACTAGCGGGGGCCTTTATGAGCAGTTCTTC
V gene: TRBV6-5
J gene: TRBJ2-1
clone size: -
CDR3 length: 15
D gene: TRBD2

CDR3 protein: CASSLASEGLAKNIQYF
CDR3 DNA: TGTGCCAGCAGCTTAGCCTCCGAAGGACTAGCCAAAAACATTCAGTACTTC
V gene: TRBV7-9
J gene: TRBJ2-4
clone size: many
CDR3 length: 17
D gene: -

CDR3 protein: CASSEDNSGANVLTF
CDR3 DNA: TGTGCCAGTAGTGAAGACAACTCTGGGGCCAACGTCCTGACTTTC
V gene: TRBV19
J gene: TRBJ2-6
clone size: -
CDR3 length: 15
D gene: -

CDR3 protein: CASSTDRNNQPQHF
CDR3 DNA: TGTGCCAGCAGTACGGACAGGAACAATCAGCCCCAGCATTTT
V gene: TRBV28
J gene: TRBJ1-5
clone size: few
CDR3 length: 14
D gene: TRBD1

CDR3 protein: CASSQEGKAQHF
CDR3 DNA: TGTGCCAGCAGCCAAGAAGGGAAGGCCCAGCATTTT
V gene: TRBV14
J gene: TRBJ1-5
clone size: -
CDR3 length: 12
D gene: -

CDR3 protein: CASSLEGFQGSRELFF
CDR3 DNA: TGTGCCAGCAGCTTGGAAGGTTTTCAGGGAAGCAGGGAGCTGTTTTTT
V gene: TRBV5-5
J gene: TRBJ2-2
clone size: few
CDR3 length: 16
D gene: -

CDR3 protein: CASCTGGQGNNEQFF
CDR3 DNA: TGTGCCAGCTGCACCGGGGGACAGGGGAACAATGAGCAGTTCTTC
V gene: TRBV12-3/TRBV12-4
J gene: TRBJ2-1
clone size: once
CDR3 length: 15
D gene: TRBD1

CDR3 protein: CATSVSSGGAWTGELFF
CDR3 DNA: TGTGCCACCAGTGTTTCCAGCGGGGGGGCCTGGACCGGGGAGCTGTTTTTT
V gene: TRBV24-1
J gene: TRBJ2-2
clone size: once
CDR3 length: 17
D gene: TRBD2

CDR3 protein: CATLMSRNYGYTF
CDR3 DNA: TGTGCCACCTTAATGAGCAGGAACTATGGCTACACCTTC
V gene: TRBV7-9
J gene: TRBJ1-2
clone size: many
CDR3 length: 13
D gene: -

CDR3 protein: CSVEDRRSATYEQYF
CDR3 DNA: TGCAGCGTTGAAGATCGGCGGTCGGCCACCTACGAGCAGTACTTC
V gene: TRBV29-1
J gene: TRBJ2-7
clone size: -
CDR3 length: 15
D gene: -

CDR3 protein: CASSQGVALPGDEQYF
CDR3 DNA: TGTGCCAGCAGCCAAGGTGTAGCACTCCCGGGAGACGAGCAGTACTTC
V gene: TRBV4-1
J gene: TRBJ2-7
clone size: -
CDR3 length: 16
D gene: -

CDR3 protein: CASSNMPSVSDTQYF
CDR3 DNA: TGCGCCAGCAGCAATATGCCTAGTGTATCAGATACGCAGTATTTT
V gene: TRBV4-1
J gene: TRBJ2-3
clone size: -
CDR3 length: 15
D gene: -

CDR3 protein: CASGLGQRETQYF
CDR3 DNA: TGTGCTAGTGGTTTGGGGCAGAGAGAGACCCAGTACTTC
V gene: TRBV12-5
J gene: TRBJ2-5
clone size: many
CDR3 length: 13
D gene: -

CDR3 protein: CASSSSAIFSNQPQHF
CDR3 DNA: TGTGCCAGCAGCTCCTCCGCGATTTTTAGCAATCAGCCCCAGCATTTT
V gene: TRBV7-6
J gene: TRBJ1-5
clone size: many
CDR3 length: 16
D gene: -

CDR3 protein: CASSQEFGVHEQFF
CDR3 DNA: TGTGCCAGCAGCCAAGAATTTGGGGTCCATGAGCAGTTCTTC
V gene: TRBV3-1
J gene: TRBJ2-1
clone size: -
CDR3 length: 14
D gene: -

CDR3 protein: CASSESPFGQGMSSPLHF
CDR3 DNA: TGTGCCAGCAGTGAAAGCCCTTTTGGACAGGGTATGAGCTCACCCCTCCACTTT
V gene: TRBV2
J gene: TRBJ1-6
clone size: few
CDR3 length: 18
D gene: TRBD1

CDR3 protein: CATSSSGSYEQYF
CDR3 DNA: TGTGCCACCAGCAGCAGCGGCTCCTACGAGCAGTACTTC
V gene: TRBV15
J gene: TRBJ2-7
clone size: -
CDR3 length: 13
D gene: -

CDR3 protein: CAISESPDRVGYTF
CDR3 DNA: TGTGCCATCAGTGAGAGCCCCGACAGGGTAGGCTACACCTTC
V gene: TRBV10-3
J gene: TRBJ1-2
clone size: many
CDR3 length: 14
D gene: TRBD1

CDR3 protein: CASSPMTGNTEAFF
CDR3 DNA: TGTGCCAGCAGCCCCATGACAGGGAACACTGAAGCTTTCTTT
V gene: TRBV7-6
J gene: TRBJ1-1
clone size: many
CDR3 length: 14
D gene: -

CDR3 protein: CSVEDWGIGYTF
CDR3 DNA: TGCAGCGTTGAAGATTGGGGGATTGGCTACACCTTC
V gene: TRBV29-1
J gene: TRBJ1-2
clone size: -
CDR3 length: 12
D gene: -

CDR3 protein: CASSYSRQWTYNEQFF
CDR3 DNA: TGTGCCAGCAGTTACTCCAGGCAGTGGACCTACAATGAGCAGTTCTTC
V gene: TRBV6-5
J gene: TRBJ2-1
clone size: -
CDR3 length: 16
D gene: -

CDR3 protein: CASSEVHWTDSSYNEQFF
CDR3 DNA: TGTGCCAGCAGTGAAGTTCACTGGACGGATAGCTCCTACAATGAGCAGTTCTTC
V gene: TRBV6-1
J gene: TRBJ2-1
clone size: few
CDR3 length: 18
D gene: -